This TCR beta chain originates from a study of T-cell memory formation after mild COVID-19. Notes on the study in general: Clones shrinking between day 15 and 85 showed a balanced CD4/CD8 split, and those that grew later tilted toward CD4+. Among contracting clones, CD4+ were mainly CM/EM and CD8+ enriched in EMRA.

There are many counts of this clonotype. Antigen specificity is unknown. TCRdb re-called the 5' RACE reads through MiXCR, storing one row per CDR3 protein. The data contain around 250,000 distinct CDR3 sequences, around 16% of them singletons. Sequenced input: PBMCs or a T cell subset sorted from them (not recorded which). The clonotype originates from a man younger than 30 who had mild COVID-19 (a few samples of this study predate the infection). Cell type and time point are not known.

This CDR3 reads CASTPGIGGTEAFF. The CDR3 bases are TGTGCCAGTACCCCCGGGATTGGGGGCACTGAAGCTTTCTTT. The chain has TRBV19 and TRBJ1-1, with D tentatively TRBD1 (5 bases). V lost 7 bases to trimming and J lost 4 bases, with 16 bases between them. Per the germline V gene, CDR1 is LNHDA and CDR2 is SQIVND (reference sequence). The CDR3 spans 14 residues.